This T cell receptor beta chain was identified in a study of immune cell composition in non-small cell lung cancer. Notes on the study in general: Squamous carcinomas (about 75%) more often had tumour-associated clones >0.5% than adenocarcinomas (roughly 33%).

Normal lung sampling was at least 3 cm from the tumour, as distant as possible. With respect to this clone: Its specificity is unknown.

Assay: immunoSEQ multiplex PCR; the TCRdb copy retains only in-frame clones and omits some. This sample has around 2,500 clones, with over 70% found just once. The V and J ends lost 4 bases and 4 bases, in that order; junction bases with no gene match: 3. The CDR3 length is 14 residues. In germline, CDR1 is SNHLY, CDR2 FYNNEI. Material: non-adjacent lung tissue. This clonotype was obtained from a human donor with non-small cell lung cancer. The chain combines TRBV2 with TRBJ2-1; 8 bases line up with TRBD1. The CDR3 coding sequence is TGTGCCAGCAGTGCAGGGGGCTCATACAATGAGCAGTTCTTC. This encodes CASSAGGSYNEQFF.